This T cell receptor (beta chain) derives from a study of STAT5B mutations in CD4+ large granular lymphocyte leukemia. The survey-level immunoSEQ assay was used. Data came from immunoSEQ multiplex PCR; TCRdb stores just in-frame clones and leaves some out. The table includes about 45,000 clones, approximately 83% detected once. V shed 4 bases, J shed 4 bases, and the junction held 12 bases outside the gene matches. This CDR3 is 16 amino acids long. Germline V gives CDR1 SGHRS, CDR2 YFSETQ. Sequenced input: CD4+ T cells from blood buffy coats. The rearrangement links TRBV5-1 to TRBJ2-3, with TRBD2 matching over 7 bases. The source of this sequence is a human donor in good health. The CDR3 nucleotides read TGCGCCAGCAGCCGGACGTGGGGGGGGTACCCAGATACGCAGTATTTT. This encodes CASSRTWGGYPDTQYF.